These 26 T cell receptor beta chains were all obtained from the same sample, sequenced in a study of CD8+ T cells in alopecia areata. Treatment of the sample: oral pan-JAK inhibitor, 5-10 mg twice daily. RNA extraction and reverse transcription yielded cDNA as sequencing template. Sequencing used immunoSEQ multiplex PCR; TCRdb keeps in-frame clones, though not all of them. The sample carries approximately 180,000 clones, approximately 55% recorded once. The sample here was CD8+ T cells sorted from blood, taken at week 24, from a patient treated with tofacitinib. The receptors come from a human donor with alopecia areata.

The chain combines TRBV6-5 with TRBJ1-2; 9 bases fit TRBD1. Germline-derived CDR1 and CDR2 are MNHEY and SVGAGI. The CDR3 sequence is 14 residues long. The trim removed 3 bases at V and 4 bases at J, leaving 3 bases unmatched. The CDR3 nucleotides are TGTGCCAGCAGTTATAGGGGACAGGGCTATGGCTACACCTTC. Amino acid sequence: CASSYRGQGYGYTF.

In this sample, this clone turned up a few times. The rearrangement uses TRBV19 and TRBJ1-1; D is unresolved. V lost 5 bases, J lost 2 bases, and 9 bases lay in between. CDR3 length: 13 amino acids. Per the germline V gene, CDR1 is LNHDA and CDR2 is SQIVND (reference sequence). The DNA of the CDR3 is TGTGCCAGTAGTTTTCGACCTAACACTGAAGCTTTCTTT. Its translation: CASSFRPNTEAFF.

J is TRBJ1-3 and V is TRBV4-3; no clear D. There are 14 residues in the CDR3. The V gene's germline CDR1 is LGHNA and CDR2 YSLEER. Trimming cost V 3 bases and J 2 bases, with 8 bases left between them. The CDR3 loop reads CASSQGGPGNTIYF. The DNA for the CDR3 is TGCGCCAGCAGCCAGGGAGGACCTGGAAACACCATATATTTT.

J is TRBJ1-5 and V is TRBV5-6; D gene uncertain. V lost 2 bases to trimming and J lost 3 bases, with 12 bases between them. The CDR3 contains 15 residues. Germline values: CDR1 SGHDT, CDR2 YYEEEE. CDR3 sequence reads: CASSLWQNYNQPQHF. The DNA for the CDR3 is TGTGCCAGCAGCTTATGGCAGAACTACAATCAGCCCCAGCATTTT.

The chain has TRBV19 and TRBJ1-1, with TRBD1 matching 11 bases. Trimming at V came to 7 bases and at J to 5 bases, leaving 6 bases not matched to a gene. CDR1 and CDR2 (germline): LNHDA, SQIVND (reference sequence). The CDR3 has 14 residues. CDR3: CASIMGQGGTEAFF. CDR3 nucleotides: TGTGCCAGTATAATGGGACAGGGGGGAACTGAAGCTTTCTTT. Using reference TRBV19 and TRBJ1-1 for the parts outside the CDR3, the full variable domain is DGGITQSPKYLFRKEGQNVTLSCEQNLNHDAMYWYRQDPGQGLRLIYYSQIVNDFQKGDIAEGYSVSREKKESFPLTVTSAQKNPTAFYLCASIMGQGGTEAFFGQGTRLTVV.

V is TRBV5-1 and J is TRBJ2-1; 8 nucleotides align to TRBD1. V lost 6 bases and J lost 6; bases outside the gene matches: 8. Germline CDR1 reads SGHRS; CDR2 reads YFSETQ. The CDR3 has 14 residues. The CDR3 region is CASTGQGLFNEQFF. The CDR3 DNA sequence: TGCGCCAGCACCGGACAGGGTTTGTTCAATGAGCAGTTCTTC.

This clone was detected a few times. The CDR3 spells CAWSRGANTGELFF. In DNA, the CDR3 is TGTGCCTGGAGTCGGGGGGCGAACACCGGGGAGCTGTTTTTT. The J gene is TRBJ2-2, the V gene TRBV30, with 7 positions matching TRBD2. Germline V gives CDR1 GTSNPN, CDR2 SVGIG (reference sequence). J gave up 0 bases and V 2 bases, and 0 bases lay outside the gene matches. The CDR3 extends over 14 amino acids. Based on the CDR3 plus reference TRBV30 and TRBJ2-2, the full variable domain is SQTIHQWPATLVQPVGSPLSLECTVEGTSNPNLYWYRQAAGRGLQLLFYSVGIGQISSEVPQNLSASRPQDRQFILSSKKLLLSDSGFYLCAWSRGANTGELFFGEGSRLTVL.

The table lists this clone with a few counts. The rearrangement joins TRBV7-9 to TRBJ1-1, with 7 positions matching TRBD1. CDR3 length: 14 amino acids. Germline CDR1 and CDR2: SEHNR and FQNEAQ (reference sequence). J lost 1 base, V lost 5 bases, and 4 bases had no gene match. The CDR3 nucleotides are TGTGCCAGCAGCCGGGACAGACAGAACACTGAAGCTTTCTTT. Translation: CASSRDRQNTEAFF.

This chain uses TRBV7-9 with TRBJ2-1, with D possibly matching TRBD2 (6 bases). Germline V gene data show CDR1 as SEHNR and CDR2 as FQNEAQ (reference sequence). This CDR3 is built from 16 residues. Trimming left V 0 bases short and J 4 bases short, with 13 bases between. The CDR3 loop reads CASSLAQGLPYNEQFF. In DNA, the CDR3 is TGTGCCAGCAGCTTAGCGCAGGGACTTCCATACAATGAGCAGTTCTTC.

Here the CDR3 DNA reads TGTGCCAGCAGGTTTGGCACAGATACGCAGTATTTT. Translated, it gives CASRFGTDTQYF. The rearrangement uses TRBV6-5 and TRBJ2-3; D gene unclear. V was shortened by 6 bases and J by 1 base, with 5 bases between the two germline ends. The CDR3 has 12 amino acids. Germline values: CDR1 MNHEY, CDR2 SVGAGI.

This clone was seen only a few times. This chain joins TRBV5-1 and TRBJ2-1, with 12 bases that match TRBD2. V gave up 5 bases and J gave up 7 bases; unmatched junction bases: 4. CDR3 length: 14 amino acids. The germline CDR1 and CDR2 sequences are SGHRS and YFSETQ. The CDR3 here is CASSTSGGRNEQFF. Written as DNA, the CDR3 is TGCGCCAGCAGTACTAGCGGGGGGCGAAATGAGCAGTTCTTC.

The V gene is TRBV5-6, the J gene TRBJ2-7; D might be TRBD2 (5 bases). Germline lookup yields CDR1 SGHDT and CDR2 YYEEEE. V was shortened by 6 bases and J by 2 bases, with 12 bases between the two germline ends. The length of the CDR3 is 13 residues. The CDR3: CASNGRETYEQYF. The CDR3, as DNA: TGTGCCAGCAACGGACGGGAAACCTACGAGCAGTACTTC.

This clone was seen only a few times. The chain links TRBV27 to TRBJ1-2; TRBD1 matches at 7 bases. The trim removed 2 bases at V and 2 bases at J, leaving 5 bases unmatched. Germline V lookup: CDR1 MNHEY, CDR2 SMNVEV (reference sequence). This CDR3 comprises 15 residues. The CDR3 is CASSLAAGGNYGYTF. The CDR3, as DNA: TGTGCCAGCAGTTTAGCTGCAGGGGGGAACTATGGCTACACCTTC.

This clone was seen just once. The chain is built from TRBV4-3 and TRBJ2-7, with 8 bases identical to TRBD1. The junction had 5 bases not matched to a gene; V was cut back by 0 bases and J by 1 base. CDR3 length: 16 residues. Germline V gene data show CDR1 as LGHNA and CDR2 as YSLEER. DNA for the CDR3: TGCGCCAGCAGCCAAGATCGGACAGGGCTATCCTACGAGCAGTACTTC. Protein sequence: CASSQDRTGLSYEQYF.

This clone appeared a few times. J is TRBJ2-2 and V is TRBV9; maybe TRBD2 (5 bases). Germline lookup yields CDR1 SGDLS and CDR2 YYNGEE. The CDR3 loop spans 14 amino acids. The CDR3 loop reads CASGPGSVTGELFF. CDR3 sequence (DNA): TGTGCGAGCGGCCCTGGGAGCGTCACCGGGGAGCTGTTTTTT.

The gene calls are TRBV4-3 and TRBJ2-7, with TRBD2 matching over 7 bases. V trimming: 4 bases; J trimming: 2 bases; junction bases outside the gene matches: 5. The CDR3 is made up of 14 amino acids. Germline assignment: CDR1 LGHNA and CDR2 YSLEER. CDR3 region: CASSPGRGAYEQYF. As DNA, the CDR3 is TGCGCCAGCAGCCCGGGACGGGGGGCCTACGAGCAGTACTTC.

This clone came up a few times. The chain couples TRBV25-1 to TRBJ1-4; TRBD1 agrees at 10 bases. Germline V gives CDR1 MGHDK, CDR2 SYGVNS. Losses at the gene ends were 9 bases for V and 8 bases for J; bases not matched to a gene: 6. This CDR3 is 13 amino acids long. CDR3 nucleotides: TGTGCCAGTGGGGGACAGGGGCGAGAAAAACTGTTTTTT. Translated, it gives CASGGQGREKLFF.

This chain connects TRBV7-8 to TRBJ2-7, with 10 bases matching TRBD2. Losses at the gene ends were 4 bases for V and 3 bases for J; bases not matched to a gene: 6. Germline V gene data show CDR1 as SGHVS and CDR2 as FQNEAQ. There are 15 residues in the CDR3. CDR3 region: CASSSTRLAGYEQYF. Here the CDR3 DNA reads TGTGCCAGCAGCTCGACCCGACTAGCGGGCTACGAGCAGTACTTC.

This clone was counted between two and nine times. The chain recombines TRBV9 with TRBJ2-3, with 7 bases aligning to TRBD2. Unmatched junction bases numbered 4, after V lost 0 bases and J lost 0 bases. CDR1 is SGDLS and CDR2 is YYNGEE in the germline V gene. There are 16 residues in the CDR3. The CDR3 DNA follows: TGTGCCAGCAGCGTAGCTCGGGGGGTTAGCACAGATACGCAGTATTTT. The encoded protein is CASSVARGVSTDTQYF.

The V gene is TRBV7-9, the J gene TRBJ2-7; TRBD1 matches 7 bases. From germline, CDR1 is SEHNR and CDR2 FQNEAQ (reference sequence). Trimming took 5 bases from V and 1 from J; bases not matched to a gene: 8. The length of the CDR3 is 15 residues. CDR3 sequence: CASSVTGDPSYEQYF. CDR3 DNA: TGTGCCAGCAGCGTAACAGGGGACCCGTCCTACGAGCAGTACTTC.

The chain is built from TRBV5-6 and TRBJ1-5; TRBD1 matches 7 bases. Germline-derived CDR1 and CDR2 are SGHDT and YYEEEE. This CDR3 has 15 amino acids. The ends lost 0 bases at V and 2 bases at J; junction bases unmatched: 2. The CDR3 nucleotides are TGTGCCAGCAGCTTGGGGGGACAGCGCAATCAGCCCCAGCATTTT. As protein: CASSLGGQRNQPQHF.

The chain is built from TRBV18 and TRBJ1-1, with D unclear. CDR1 is KGHSH, CDR2 LQKENI, per germline. There are 14 residues in the CDR3. V lost 5 bases and J 2 bases, leaving 12 bases between the germline ends. The CDR3 region has the DNA TGTGCCAGCTCAAAAGGACGGGGAAACACTGAAGCTTTCTTT. Residues: CASSKGRGNTEAFF.

This clone was observed a few times. This sequence joins TRBV27 and TRBJ1-6, with TRBD1 as a possible D gene (5 bases). CDR3 length: 17 amino acids. Trimming pared 6 bases from V and 5 bases from J, leaving 20 bases between. The V gene's germline CDR1 is MNHEY and CDR2 SMNVEV (reference sequence). In DNA form, the CDR3 reads TGTGCCAGCAGCAATATGGGTCCAGGGAGGAATAATTCACCCCTCCACTTT. It is translated as CASSNMGPGRNNSPLHF.

This rearrangement joins TRBV13 to TRBJ1-1; D is ambiguous. With 3 bases removed from V and 1 base from J, the gap between germline ends came to 9 bases. The CDR3 extends over 14 amino acids. CDR1 is PRHDT, CDR2 FYEKMQ, per germline (reference sequence). Here the CDR3 reads CASSFISKNTEAFF. The CDR3 DNA follows: TGTGCCAGCAGCTTCATCAGCAAGAACACTGAAGCTTTCTTT.

The chain links TRBV29-1 to TRBJ2-1; perhaps TRBD2 as D (7 bases). CDR1 is SQVTM, CDR2 ANQGSEA, per germline. The CDR3 length is 16 residues. V was cut by 7 bases and J by 7 bases, with 26 bases left in between. CDR3 sequence reads: CSAGGHAGARINEQFF. CDR3 DNA sequence: TGCAGCGCCGGAGGGCACGCGGGGGCCCGGATTAATGAGCAGTTCTTC.

V is TRBV10-3 and J is TRBJ1-3, with D possibly being TRBD1 (6 bases). Germline-derived CDR1 and CDR2 are ENHRY and SYGVKD. V was shortened by 6 bases and J by 2 bases, with 14 bases between the two germline ends. This CDR3 spans 15 amino acids. The DNA for the CDR3 is TGTGCCATCAGCTACGACAGGAACCCTGGAAACACCATATATTTT. This translates into CAISYDRNPGNTIYF.